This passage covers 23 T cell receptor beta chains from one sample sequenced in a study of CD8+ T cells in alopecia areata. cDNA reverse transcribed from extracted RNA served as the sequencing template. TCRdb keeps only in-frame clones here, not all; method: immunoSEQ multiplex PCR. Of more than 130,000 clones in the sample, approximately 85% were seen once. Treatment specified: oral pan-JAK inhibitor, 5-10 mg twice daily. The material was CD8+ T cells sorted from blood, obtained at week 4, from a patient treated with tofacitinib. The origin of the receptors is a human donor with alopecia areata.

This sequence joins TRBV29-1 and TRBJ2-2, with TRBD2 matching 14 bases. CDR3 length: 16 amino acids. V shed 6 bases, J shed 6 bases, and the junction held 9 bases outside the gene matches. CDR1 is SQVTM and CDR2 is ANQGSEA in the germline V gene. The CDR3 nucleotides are TGCAGCGTGACGGGACTAGCGGGGGCCCTGGCCGGGGAGCTGTTTTTT. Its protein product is CSVTGLAGALAGELFF.

The CDR3 nucleotides read TGTGCCAGCAGCCCGGGGGGGCCGGGCAATGAGCAGTTCTTC. It translates to CASSPGGPGNEQFF. This rearrangement joins TRBV9 to TRBJ2-1; 8 nucleotides align to TRBD2. V was clipped by 4 bases and J by 6 bases; unmatched bases: 6. Germline CDR1 is SGDLS and CDR2 is YYNGEE. This CDR3 comprises 14 residues.

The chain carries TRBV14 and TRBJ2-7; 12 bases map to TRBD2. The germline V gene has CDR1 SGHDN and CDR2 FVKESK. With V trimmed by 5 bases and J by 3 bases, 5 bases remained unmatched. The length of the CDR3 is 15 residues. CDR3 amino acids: CASSSGTSGFYEQYF. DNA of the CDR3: TGTGCCAGCAGCTCTGGGACTAGCGGGTTCTACGAGCAGTACTTC.

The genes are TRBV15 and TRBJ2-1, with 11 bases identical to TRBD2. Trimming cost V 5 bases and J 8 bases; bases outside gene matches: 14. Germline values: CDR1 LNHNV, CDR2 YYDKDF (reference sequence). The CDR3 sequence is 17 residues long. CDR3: CATSGRPSGGNVDEQFF. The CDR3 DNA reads TGTGCCACCAGCGGAAGACCTAGCGGGGGGAATGTCGATGAGCAGTTCTTC.

This chain's CDR3 is CASSYVGETQYF. For the CDR3, the DNA is TGTGCCAGCAGTTACGTGGGTGAGACCCAGTACTTC. V usage is TRBV6-5 and J usage is TRBJ2-5; D not certain. Trimming left V 2 bases short and J 5 bases short, with 6 bases between. The germline gives CDR1 MNHEY, CDR2 SVGAGI. The CDR3 loop spans 12 amino acids.

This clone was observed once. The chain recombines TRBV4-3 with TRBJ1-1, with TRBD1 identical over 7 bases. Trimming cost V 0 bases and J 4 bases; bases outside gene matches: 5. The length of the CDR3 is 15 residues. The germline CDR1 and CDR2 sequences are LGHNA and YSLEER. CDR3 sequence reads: CASSQDKGTATEAFF. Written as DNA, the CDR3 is TGCGCCAGCAGCCAAGATAAGGGGACAGCCACTGAAGCTTTCTTT.

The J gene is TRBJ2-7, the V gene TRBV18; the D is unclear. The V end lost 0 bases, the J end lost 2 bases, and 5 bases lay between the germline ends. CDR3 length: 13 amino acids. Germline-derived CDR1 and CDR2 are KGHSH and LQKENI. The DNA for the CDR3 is TGTGCCAGCTCACCACCGGGCGCCTACGAGCAGTACTTC. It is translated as CASSPPGAYEQYF. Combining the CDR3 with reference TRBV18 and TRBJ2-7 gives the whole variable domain NAGVMQNPRHLVRRRGQEARLRCSPMKGHSHVYWYRQLPEEGLKFMVYLQKENIIDESGMPKERFSAEFPKEGPSILRIQQVVRGDSAAYFCASSPPGAYEQYFGPGTRLTVT.

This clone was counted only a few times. CDR3 in DNA: TGTGCCAGCAGCGTAGACTCGGGACTAGCGACCAATGAGCAGTTCTTC. As protein: CASSVDSGLATNEQFF. The chain joins TRBV9 to TRBJ2-1, with 10 bases aligning to TRBD2. Trimming removed 0 bases from V and 6 bases from J; junction bases left unmatched: 6. The germline gives CDR1 SGDLS, CDR2 YYNGEE. This CDR3 contains 16 residues. Drawing the rest from reference TRBV9 and TRBJ2-1, the complete variable domain is DSGVTQTPKHLITATGQRVTLRCSPRSGDLSVYWYQQSLDQGLQFLIQYYNGEERAKGNILERFSAQQFPDLHSELNLSSLELGDSALYFCASSVDSGLATNEQFFGPGTRLTVL.

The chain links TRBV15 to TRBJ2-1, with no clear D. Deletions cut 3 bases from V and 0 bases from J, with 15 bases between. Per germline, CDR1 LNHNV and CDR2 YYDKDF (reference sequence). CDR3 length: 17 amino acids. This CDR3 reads CATSSPLSLGSYNEQFF. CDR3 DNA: TGTGCCACCAGCAGCCCCCTTAGTTTGGGCTCCTACAATGAGCAGTTCTTC.

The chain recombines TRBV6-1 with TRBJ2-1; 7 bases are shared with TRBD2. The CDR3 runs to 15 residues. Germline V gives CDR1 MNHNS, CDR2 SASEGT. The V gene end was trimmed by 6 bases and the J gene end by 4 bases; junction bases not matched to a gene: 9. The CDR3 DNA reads TGTGCCAGCAGCTTAACTGGGGGGGAATACAATGAGCAGTTCTTC. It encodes CASSLTGGEYNEQFF.

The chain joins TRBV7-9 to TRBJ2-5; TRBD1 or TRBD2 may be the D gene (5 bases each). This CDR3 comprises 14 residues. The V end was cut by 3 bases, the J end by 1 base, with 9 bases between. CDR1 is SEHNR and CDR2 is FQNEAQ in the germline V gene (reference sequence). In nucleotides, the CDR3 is TGTGCCAGCAGCTTGGGGGAGATCCAAGAGACCCAGTACTTC. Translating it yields CASSLGEIQETQYF.

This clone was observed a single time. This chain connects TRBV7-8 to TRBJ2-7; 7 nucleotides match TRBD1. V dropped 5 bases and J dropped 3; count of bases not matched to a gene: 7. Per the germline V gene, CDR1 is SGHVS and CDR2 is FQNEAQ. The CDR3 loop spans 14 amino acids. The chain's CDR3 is CASSPEGQYYEQYF. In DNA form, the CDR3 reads TGTGCCAGCAGCCCCGAGGGACAGTACTACGAGCAGTACTTC.

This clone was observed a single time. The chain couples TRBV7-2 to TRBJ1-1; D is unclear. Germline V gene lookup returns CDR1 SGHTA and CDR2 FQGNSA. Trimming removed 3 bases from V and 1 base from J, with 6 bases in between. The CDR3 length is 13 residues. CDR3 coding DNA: TGTGCCAGCAGCTTTGGGGAGAACACTGAAGCTTTCTTT. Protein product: CASSFGENTEAFF. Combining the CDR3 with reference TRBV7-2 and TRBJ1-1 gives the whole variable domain GAGVSQSPSNKVTEKGKDVELRCDPISGHTALYWYRQSLGQGLEFLIYFQGNSAPDKSGLPSDRFSAERTGGSVSTLTIQRTQQEDSAVYLCASSFGENTEAFFGQGTRLTVV.

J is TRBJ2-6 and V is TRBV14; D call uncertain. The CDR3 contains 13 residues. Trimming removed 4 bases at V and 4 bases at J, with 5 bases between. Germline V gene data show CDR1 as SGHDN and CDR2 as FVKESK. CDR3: CASSPAGANVLTF. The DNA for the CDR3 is TGTGCCAGCAGCCCCGCGGGGGCCAACGTCCTGACTTTC.

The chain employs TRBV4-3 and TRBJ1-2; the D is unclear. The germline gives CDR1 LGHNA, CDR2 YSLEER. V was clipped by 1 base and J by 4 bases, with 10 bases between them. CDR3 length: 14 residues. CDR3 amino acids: CASSQAGPIYGYTF. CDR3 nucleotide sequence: TGCGCCAGCAGCCAAGCAGGCCCCATCTATGGCTACACCTTC.

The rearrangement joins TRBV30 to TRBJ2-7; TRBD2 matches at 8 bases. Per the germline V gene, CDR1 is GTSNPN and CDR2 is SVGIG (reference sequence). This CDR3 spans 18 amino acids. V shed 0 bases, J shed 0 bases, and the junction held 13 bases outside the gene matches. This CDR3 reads CAWSVLRGEGTSSYEQYF. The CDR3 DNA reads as TGTGCCTGGAGTGTACTTAGGGGGGAAGGGACTAGCTCCTACGAGCAGTACTTC.

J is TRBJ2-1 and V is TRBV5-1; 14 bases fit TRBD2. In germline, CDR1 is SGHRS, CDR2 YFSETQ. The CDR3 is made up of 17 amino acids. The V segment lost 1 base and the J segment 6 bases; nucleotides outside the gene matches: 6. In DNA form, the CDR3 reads TGCGCCAGCAGCTTGACCTCCGGGACTAGCGGGGGCAATGAGCAGTTCTTC. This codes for CASSLTSGTSGGNEQFF.

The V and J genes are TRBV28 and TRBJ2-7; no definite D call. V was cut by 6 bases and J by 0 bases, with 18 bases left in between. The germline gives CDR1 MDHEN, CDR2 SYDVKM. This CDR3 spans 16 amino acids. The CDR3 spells CASSPNSAIFSYEQYF. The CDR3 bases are TGTGCCAGCAGCCCGAACTCAGCAATTTTCTCCTACGAGCAGTACTTC.

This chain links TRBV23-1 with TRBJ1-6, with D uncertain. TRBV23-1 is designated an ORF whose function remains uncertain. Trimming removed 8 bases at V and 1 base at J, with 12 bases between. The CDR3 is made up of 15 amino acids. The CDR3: CASVVERSYNSPLHF. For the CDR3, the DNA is TGCGCCAGCGTGGTGGAAAGGTCCTATAATTCACCCCTCCACTTT.

CDR3 nucleotides: TGTGCCAGCACCGAGGAGGAGCCGACCTACGAGCAGTACTTC. It specifies CASTEEEPTYEQYF. The genes are TRBV6-5 and TRBJ2-7; D is perhaps TRBD2 (5 bases). This CDR3 is built from 14 residues. V lost 7 bases, J lost 2 bases, and 15 bases lay in between. Per germline, CDR1 MNHEY and CDR2 SVGAGI.

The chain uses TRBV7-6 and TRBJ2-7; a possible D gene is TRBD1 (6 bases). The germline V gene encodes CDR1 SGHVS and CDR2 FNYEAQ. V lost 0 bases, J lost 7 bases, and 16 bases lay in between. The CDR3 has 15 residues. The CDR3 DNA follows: TGTGCCAGCAGCTTAGCGCAAGGACAGTCTCAGGAGCAGTACTTC. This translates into CASSLAQGQSQEQYF.

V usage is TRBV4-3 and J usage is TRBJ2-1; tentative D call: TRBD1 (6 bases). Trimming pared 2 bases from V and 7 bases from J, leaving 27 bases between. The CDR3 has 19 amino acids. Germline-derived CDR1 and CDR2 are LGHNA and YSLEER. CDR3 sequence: CASSQWGLPGTPSRNEQFF. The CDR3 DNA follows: TGCGCCAGCAGCCAATGGGGCCTACCCGGGACACCCAGCAGGAATGAGCAGTTCTTC.

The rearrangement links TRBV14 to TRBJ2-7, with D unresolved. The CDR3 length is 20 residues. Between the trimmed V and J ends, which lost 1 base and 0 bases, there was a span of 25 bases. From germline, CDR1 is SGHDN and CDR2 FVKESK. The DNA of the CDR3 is TGTGCCAGCAGCCAAGGTTGGCAGGAGTCACAGCGCGTCTTCTCCTACGAGCAGTACTTC. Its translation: CASSQGWQESQRVFSYEQYF. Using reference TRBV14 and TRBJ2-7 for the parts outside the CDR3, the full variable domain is EAGVTQFPSHSVIEKGQTVTLRCDPISGHDNLYWYRRVMGKEIKFLLHFVKESKQDESGMPNNRFLAERTGGTYSTLKVQPAELEDSGVYFCASSQGWQESQRVFSYEQYFGPGTRLTVT.